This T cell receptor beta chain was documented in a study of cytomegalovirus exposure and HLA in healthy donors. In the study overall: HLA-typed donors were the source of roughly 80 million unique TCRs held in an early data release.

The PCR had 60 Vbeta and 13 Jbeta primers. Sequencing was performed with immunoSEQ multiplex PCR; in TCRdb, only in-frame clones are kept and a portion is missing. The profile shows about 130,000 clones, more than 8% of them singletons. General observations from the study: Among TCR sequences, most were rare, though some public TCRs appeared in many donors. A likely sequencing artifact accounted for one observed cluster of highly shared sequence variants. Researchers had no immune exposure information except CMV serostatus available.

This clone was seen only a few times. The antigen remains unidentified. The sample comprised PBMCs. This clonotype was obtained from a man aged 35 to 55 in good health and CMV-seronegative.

In nucleotides, the CDR3 is TGCGCCAGCAGCCTCGGGGTGGGGGAGGCCCAGCATTTT. Translating it yields CASSLGVGEAQHF. The V call is TRBV4-1, the J call TRBJ1-5, with D possibly TRBD1 on 5 matching bases. V lost 4 bases, J lost 11 bases, and 15 bases lay in between. The CDR3 has 13 residues. Germline-derived CDR1 and CDR2 are MGHRA and YSYEKL.